These 29 T cell receptor beta chains originate from one sample sequenced in a study of blood T cell repertoires in COVID-19. Measured with immunoSEQ multiplex PCR; TCRdb has only the in-frame clones, and not every one. The data show approximately 500,000 clones, 85% to 90% seen once. The material sequenced was peripheral blood. Source of these receptors: a man between 18 and 35 years old with COVID-19, enrolled during active disease.

As to this clone: Other DNA variants within this sample encode the same CDR3. The rearrangement uses TRBV3-1 (or the pseudogene TRBV3-2) and TRBJ2-1; D not resolved. V was clipped by 1 base and J by 5 bases, with 3 bases between them. Germline V gene data show CDR1 as LGHDT and CDR2 as YNNKEL (reference sequence). The CDR3 runs to 12 residues. CDR3 in amino acids: CASSQVDNEQFF. In nucleotides, the CDR3 is TGTGCCAGCAGCCAAGTAGACAATGAGCAGTTCTTC.

The rearrangement uses TRBV2 and TRBJ2-1; 7 positions agree with TRBD2. This CDR3 contains 14 residues. The germline CDR1 and CDR2 sequences are SNHLY and FYNNEI. The V gene end was trimmed by 6 bases and the J gene end by 7 bases; junction bases not matched to a gene: 9. The CDR3 DNA is TGTGCCAGCAGGATGAGGCGGGAGAGTAATGAGCAGTTCTTC. It specifies CASRMRRESNEQFF.

With respect to this clone: This CDR3 is also generated by other DNA sequences in the sample. The chain uses TRBV12-3 or TRBV12-4 and TRBJ2-3; D remains unclear. This CDR3 is built from 11 residues. Trimming shortened V by 3 bases and J by 5 bases, and 3 bases separated the two germline ends. For the CDR3, the DNA is TGTGCCAGCAGTTTCGGAGATACGCAGTATTTT. Translation gives CASSFGDTQYF.

Worth noting for this clone: The sample contains more than one DNA sequence encoding this CDR3. The rearrangement uses TRBV27 and TRBJ2-5; D gene uncertain. CDR1 is MNHEY and CDR2 is SMNVEV in the germline V gene (reference sequence). This CDR3 has 12 amino acids. V gave up 0 bases and J gave up 5 bases, with 4 bases separating them. This CDR3 reads CASSLSGETQYF. DNA for the CDR3: TGTGCCAGCAGTTTATCCGGGGAGACCCAGTACTTC.

The chain combines TRBV7-9 with TRBJ1-2, with 12 nucleotides matching TRBD1. This CDR3 contains 14 residues. CDR1 SEHNR and CDR2 FQNEAQ come from the germline V gene (reference sequence). The V and J ends lost 4 bases and 7 bases, in that order; junction bases with no gene match: 4. The CDR3 loop reads CASSWGQGAAGYTF. The CDR3 coding sequence is TGTGCCAGCAGCTGGGGACAGGGGGCGGCTGGCTACACCTTC.

The V and J genes are TRBV7-3 and TRBJ2-6, with TRBD2 matching 8 bases. The CDR3 sequence is 17 residues long. Germline V lookup: CDR1 SGHTA, CDR2 FQGTGA. The J segment lost 0 bases and the V segment lost 5 bases, leaving 6 bases of the junction unmatched. The CDR3 sequence: CASSPDGRASGANVLTF. The CDR3 nucleotides read TGTGCCAGCAGCCCGGACGGGAGGGCCTCTGGGGCCAACGTCCTGACTTTC. The full variable domain, completed using reference TRBV7-3 and TRBJ2-6, is GAGVSQTPSNKVTEKGKYVELRCDPISGHTALYWYRQSLGQGPEFLIYFQGTGAADDSGLPNDRFFAVRPEGSVSTLKIQRTERGDSAVYLCASSPDGRASGANVLTFGAGSRLTVL.

The CDR3 region is CASSLVPGRVTDTQYF. The CDR3 DNA follows: TGCGCCAGCAGCTTGGTACCCGGGAGGGTGACAGATACGCAGTATTTT. The chain employs TRBV5-1 and TRBJ2-3; 8 positions match TRBD2. The germline CDR1 and CDR2 sequences are SGHRS and YFSETQ. The CDR3 length is 16 residues. V gave up 0 bases and J gave up 3 bases; unmatched junction bases: 6. The full variable domain, in which reference TRBV5-1 and TRBJ2-3 provide the parts outside the CDR3, is KAGVTQTPRYLIKTRGQQVTLSCSPISGHRSVSWYQQTPGQGLQFLFEYFSETQRNKGNFPGRFSGRQFSNSRSEMNVSTLELGDSALYLCASSLVPGRVTDTQYFGPGTRLTVL.

The rearrangement uses TRBV6-4 and TRBJ2-4; 12 bases agree with TRBD2. The junction had 17 bases not matched to a gene; V was cut back by 10 bases and J by 1 base. This CDR3 contains 19 residues. CDR1 is MRHNA and CDR2 is SNTAGT in the germline V gene. CDR3 sequence (DNA): TGTGCCACCTCGGGACTAGCGGGTTCTAACGGGGTGGCCAAAAACATTCAGTACTTC. It translates to CATSGLAGSNGVAKNIQYF.

The chain has TRBV5-1 and TRBJ1-4, with TRBD1 matching 8 bases. J was trimmed by 8 bases and V by 3 bases; bases with no gene match: 6. CDR3 length: 14 residues. Germline CDR1 is SGHRS and CDR2 is YFSETQ. CDR3 nucleotides: TGCGCCAGCAGCTCGGGACAGGTGGGGGAAAAACTGTTTTTT. Protein sequence: CASSSGQVGEKLFF.

The CDR3 loop reads CASSPGGGIGYGYTF. CDR3 DNA: TGCGCCAGCAGCCCCGGAGGAGGGATCGGATATGGCTACACCTTC. This chain connects TRBV4-1 to TRBJ1-2; no clear D gene. Germline V CDR1 and CDR2: MGHRA, YSYEKL. V was pared by 4 bases and J by 5 bases, with 17 bases between. The CDR3 is 15 amino acids.

This chain uses TRBV3-1 (or the pseudogene TRBV3-2) with TRBJ2-7; D remains unclear. The CDR3 totals 14 residues. Trimming pared 1 base from V and 6 bases from J, leaving 13 bases between. The germline V gene has CDR1 LGHDT and CDR2 YNNKEL (reference sequence). The CDR3 sequence: CASSQVKSPGEQYF. CDR3 DNA sequence: TGTGCCAGCAGCCAAGTGAAGTCCCCAGGCGAGCAGTACTTC.

The V gene is TRBV29-1, the J gene TRBJ2-1, with D perhaps matching TRBD2 (7 bases). V lost 5 bases, J lost 2 bases, and 13 bases lay in between. In germline, CDR1 is SQVTM, CDR2 ANQGSEA. The CDR3 spans 14 residues. CDR3 DNA: TGCAGCGTTACCGCGGGGGCTGCCTACAATGAGCAGTTCTTC. This codes for CSVTAGAAYNEQFF.

The CDR3, as DNA: TGTGCCAGCAACAATCAGGGCTTGTTGGTTGGCAATCAGCCCCAGCATTTT. Translation gives CASNNQGLLVGNQPQHF. The V gene is TRBV28, the J gene TRBJ1-5, with D perhaps matching TRBD1 (5 bases). Germline loops: CDR1 MDHEN, CDR2 SYDVKM. V lost 7 bases, J lost 2 bases, and 21 bases lay in between. The CDR3 length is 17 residues.

The rearrangement links TRBV6-5 to TRBJ2-7; D possibly corresponds to TRBD2 (6 bases). This CDR3 contains 14 residues. Germline CDR1 MNHEY, CDR2 SVGAGI. V lost 5 bases and J 2 bases, leaving 13 bases between the germline ends. The CDR3 region has the DNA TGTGCCAGCAGTAGAACCGGGACTCCCTACGAGCAGTACTTC. Amino acid sequence: CASSRTGTPYEQYF.

This clone was counted a single time. The chain uses TRBV30 and TRBJ1-2, with 7 nucleotides matching TRBD1. Germline V gene data show CDR1 as GTSNPN and CDR2 as SVGIG (reference sequence). CDR3 length: 14 amino acids. Unmatched junction bases numbered 6, after V lost 5 bases and J lost 0 bases. DNA of the CDR3: TGTGCCTGGGGCCGGACAGGCGCTAACTATGGCTACACCTTC. This sequence encodes CAWGRTGANYGYTF.

The rearrangement joins TRBV27 to TRBJ2-5, with D perhaps matching TRBD2 (6 bases). The germline V gene has CDR1 MNHEY and CDR2 SMNVEV (reference sequence). V dropped 0 bases and J dropped 6 bases, with 8 bases sitting between them. The CDR3 covers 13 residues. For the CDR3, the DNA is TGTGCCAGCAGTTTATCACTAGCAAAGACCCAGTACTTC. It yields the protein CASSLSLAKTQYF.

V gene TRBV18 combines with J gene TRBJ2-2; TRBD2 is a possible D gene (5 bases). Looked up from germline, CDR1 is KGHSH and CDR2 is LQKENI. CDR3 length equals 14 residues. With 7 bases removed from V and 0 bases from J, the gap between germline ends came to 9 bases. The CDR3 here is CASLMDSNTGELFF. CDR3 DNA sequence: TGTGCCAGCTTAATGGACTCGAACACCGGGGAGCTGTTTTTT.

V usage is TRBV5-4 and J usage is TRBJ1-4, with 10 bases lining up with TRBD1. Trimming cost V 4 bases and J 8 bases; bases outside gene matches: 8. Germline V lookup: CDR1 SGHNT, CDR2 YYREEE (reference sequence). The length of the CDR3 is 15 residues. DNA of the CDR3: TGTGCCAGCAGCCCCGGACAGGGGGGCGAGGAAAAACTGTTTTTT. Translation gives CASSPGQGGEEKLFF.

V gene TRBV4-2 combines with J gene TRBJ1-5; 7 bases fit TRBD1. The CDR3 extends over 16 amino acids. V lost 0 bases to trimming and J lost 7 bases; unmatched junction nucleotides: 9. CDR1 and CDR2 from the germline V gene are LGHNA and YNFKEQ. The CDR3 DNA sequence: TGTGCCAGCAGCCAAGATGGGTGGCAGGGGGGACAGCCCCAGCATTTT. Protein sequence: CASSQDGWQGGQPQHF.

V is TRBV7-9 and J is TRBJ2-7; tentative D call: TRBD1 (8 bases). Trimming stripped 4 bases from V and 4 bases from J, with 26 bases between. The CDR3 spans 18 residues. CDR1 SEHNR and CDR2 FQNEAQ come from the germline V gene (reference sequence). CDR3 DNA sequence: TGTGCCAGCAGCTCCGACAGGGGTGGGCCTAGCGGAAAGTACGAGCAGTACTTC. It encodes CASSSDRGGPSGKYEQYF.

The chain carries TRBV3-1 (or the pseudogene TRBV3-2) and TRBJ2-7, with D perhaps TRBD2 (5 bases). The CDR3 loop spans 13 amino acids. Germline V CDR1 and CDR2: LGHDT, YNNKEL (reference sequence). Trimming left V 4 bases short and J 2 bases short, with 9 bases between. CDR3 nucleotide sequence: TGTGCCAGCAGCCCCCTGGAGGCCTACGAGCAGTACTTC. Amino acids: CASSPLEAYEQYF.

The rearrangement joins TRBV27 to TRBJ1-1, with TRBD1 matching over 8 bases. CDR1 is MNHEY and CDR2 is SMNVEV in the germline V gene (reference sequence). The CDR3 has 15 residues. V lost 4 bases and J lost 5; bases outside the gene matches: 9. CDR3: CASSSLTGDNTEAFF. Here the CDR3 DNA reads TGTGCCAGCAGTTCGCTGACAGGGGATAATACTGAAGCTTTCTTT.

The CDR3 nucleotides are TGTGCCAGCAGCGATTCTAGCGGGGGCACAGATACGCAGTATTTT. Protein sequence: CASSDSSGGTDTQYF. The chain joins TRBV5-4 to TRBJ2-3, with 9 bases that match TRBD2. Trimming removed 4 bases from V and 1 base from J; junction bases left unmatched: 4. The CDR3 spans 15 residues. The germline V gene encodes CDR1 SGHNT and CDR2 YYREEE (reference sequence). Supplemented by reference TRBV5-4 and TRBJ2-3, the full variable domain reads ETGVTQSPTHLIKTRGQQVTLRCSSQSGHNTVSWYQQALGQGPQFIFQYYREEENGRGNFPPRFSGLQFPNYSSELNVNALELDDSALYLCASSDSSGGTDTQYFGPGTRLTVL.

The rearrangement joins TRBV6-6 to TRBJ1-1; a weak D match, TRBD1 (5 bases). The CDR3 has 11 amino acids. CDR1 is MNHNY, CDR2 SVGAGI, per germline (reference sequence). The germline V and J ends were trimmed by 4 bases and 10 bases, with 10 bases remaining between them. This chain's CDR3 is CASSFQGRAFF. In DNA, the CDR3 is TGTGCCAGCAGTTTCCAGGGAAGAGCTTTCTTT.

The V call is TRBV6-1, the J call TRBJ2-2; tentatively, D is TRBD1 (6 bases). Trimming stripped 3 bases from V and 1 base from J, with 9 bases between. Germline V gene lookup returns CDR1 MNHNS and CDR2 SASEGT. The CDR3 has 15 amino acids. In nucleotides, the CDR3 is TGTGCCAGCAGTGACAGGGGAAAGAACACCGGGGAGCTGTTTTTT. It encodes CASSDRGKNTGELFF.

The rearrangement links TRBV15 to TRBJ2-1; 11 positions match TRBD2. Trimming at V came to 5 bases and at J to 5 bases, leaving 5 bases not matched to a gene. Per germline, CDR1 LNHNV and CDR2 YYDKDF (reference sequence). CDR3 length: 15 amino acids. This CDR3 reads CATSGGLAENNEQFF. For the CDR3, the DNA is TGTGCCACCAGCGGGGGACTAGCGGAGAACAATGAGCAGTTCTTC.

The rearrangement joins TRBV12-3 or TRBV12-4 to TRBJ1-5; D is ambiguous. This CDR3 is 13 amino acids long. V lost 6 bases to trimming and J lost 5 bases, with 11 bases between them. CDR3: CASSPEWDQPQHF. CDR3 DNA sequence: TGTGCCAGCAGCCCGGAGTGGGATCAGCCCCAGCATTTT.

The V call is TRBV7-9, the J call TRBJ1-2; TRBD1 aligns across 11 bases. J was trimmed by 6 bases and V by 1 base; bases with no gene match: 10. The CDR3 is 17 amino acids. Germline-derived CDR1 and CDR2 are SEHNR and FQNEAQ (reference sequence). The CDR3 spells CASSLGGTGGVVDGYTF. CDR3 sequence (DNA): TGTGCCAGCAGCTTAGGAGGGACAGGGGGGGTCGTGGATGGCTACACCTTC.

The DNA for the CDR3 is TGTGCCAGCAGCGCAGATTTCTTC. Translating gives CASSADFF. The chain recombines TRBV7-9 with TRBJ2-1; unclear D gene. The germline V and J ends were trimmed by 5 bases and 16 bases, with 6 bases remaining between them. CDR1 and CDR2 from the germline V gene are SEHNR and FQNEAQ (reference sequence). The CDR3 runs to 8 residues.